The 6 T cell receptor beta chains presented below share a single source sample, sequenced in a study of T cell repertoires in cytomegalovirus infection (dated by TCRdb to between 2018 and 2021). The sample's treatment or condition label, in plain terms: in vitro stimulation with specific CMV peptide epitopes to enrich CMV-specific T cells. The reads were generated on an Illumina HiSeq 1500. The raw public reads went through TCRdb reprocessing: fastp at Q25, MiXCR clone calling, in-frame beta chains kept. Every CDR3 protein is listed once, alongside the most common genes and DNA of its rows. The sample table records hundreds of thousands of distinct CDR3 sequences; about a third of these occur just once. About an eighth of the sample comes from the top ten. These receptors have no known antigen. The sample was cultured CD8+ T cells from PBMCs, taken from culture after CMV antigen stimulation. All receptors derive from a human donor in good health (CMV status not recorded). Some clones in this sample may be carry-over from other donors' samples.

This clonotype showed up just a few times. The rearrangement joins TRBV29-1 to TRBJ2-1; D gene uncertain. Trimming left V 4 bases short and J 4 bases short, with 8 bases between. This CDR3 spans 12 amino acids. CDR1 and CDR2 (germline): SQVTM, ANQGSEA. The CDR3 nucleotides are TGCAGCGTTGTTCGACGTTACAATGAGCAGTTCTTC. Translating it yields CSVVRRYNEQFF.

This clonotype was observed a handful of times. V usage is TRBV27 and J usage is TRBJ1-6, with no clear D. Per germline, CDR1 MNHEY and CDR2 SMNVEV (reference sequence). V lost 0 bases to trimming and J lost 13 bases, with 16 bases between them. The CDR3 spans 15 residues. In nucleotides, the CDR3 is TGTGCCAGCAGTTTATCCTCACGGTCTACTTGGCCCCTCCACTTT. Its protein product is CASSLSSRSTWPLHF.

CDR3 nucleotide sequence: TGTGCCAGCAGTGGTCGGACTATATATGGCTACACCTTC. This encodes CASSGRTIYGYTF. The gene calls are TRBV6-1 and TRBJ1-2; D is ambiguous. Deletions cut 4 bases from V and 5 bases from J, with 11 bases between. Germline V gene data show CDR1 as MNHNS and CDR2 as SASEGT. The CDR3 covers 13 residues.

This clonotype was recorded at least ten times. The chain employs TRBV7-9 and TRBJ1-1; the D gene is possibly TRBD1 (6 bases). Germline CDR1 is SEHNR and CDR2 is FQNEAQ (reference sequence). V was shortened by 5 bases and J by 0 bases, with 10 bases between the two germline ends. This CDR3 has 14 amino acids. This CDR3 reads CASSHREMNTEAFF. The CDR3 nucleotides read TGTGCCAGCAGCCACAGGGAAATGAACACTGAAGCTTTCTTT.

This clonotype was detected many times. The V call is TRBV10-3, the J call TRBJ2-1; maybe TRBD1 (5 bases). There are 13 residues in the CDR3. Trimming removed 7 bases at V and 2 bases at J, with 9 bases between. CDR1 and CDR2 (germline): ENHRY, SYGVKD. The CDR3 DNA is TGTGCCATCACCAGGGAAACCTACAATGAGCAGTTCTTC. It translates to CAITRETYNEQFF.

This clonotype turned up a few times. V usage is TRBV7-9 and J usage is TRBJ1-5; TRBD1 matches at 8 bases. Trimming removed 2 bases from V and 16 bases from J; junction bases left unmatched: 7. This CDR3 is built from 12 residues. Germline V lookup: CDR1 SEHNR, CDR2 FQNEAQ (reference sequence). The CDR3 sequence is CASSLTGGDRHF. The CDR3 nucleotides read TGTGCCAGCAGCTTAACAGGGGGGGACCGACATTTT. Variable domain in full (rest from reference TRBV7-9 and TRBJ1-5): DTGVSQNPRHKITKRGQNVTFRCDPISEHNRLYWYRQTLGQGPEFLTYFQNEAQLEKSRLLSDRFSAERPKGSFSTLEIQRTEQGDSAMYLCASSLTGGDRHFGDGTRLSIL.